This T cell receptor (beta chain) was retrieved from a study of T cells in Graves' hyperthyroidism and ophthalmopathy. General study points: Most expanded thyroid clonotypes above 0.001 also appeared in blood.

The TCR beta CDR3 regions underwent amplification using RNA transcripts as the source. RT-PCR in the first round (using the HTBI primer set) targeted the TCR CDR3. From the multiplex PCR reads, TCRdb called clonotypes with MiXCR, one entry per CDR3 protein. The table lists some 300,000 distinct CDR3 sequences, over 15% of them singletons. Patients with uncontrolled infections, other autoimmune diseases, pregnancy or lactation were excluded. The germline V gene has CDR1 SQVTM and CDR2 ANQGSEA. Trimming took 0 bases from V and 0 from J, leaving 10 bases between them. This CDR3 is 15 amino acids long. About this clonotype itself: No antigen is known for it.

This clonotype was obtained from a young man with Graves' hyperthyroidism. The sequenced sample was blood. The rearrangement uses TRBV29-1 and TRBJ2-3; perhaps TRBD1 as D (5 bases). Written as DNA, the CDR3 is TGCAGCGTTGAAGATCCGAGACAGAGCACAGATACGCAGTATTTT. Residues: CSVEDPRQSTDTQYF.